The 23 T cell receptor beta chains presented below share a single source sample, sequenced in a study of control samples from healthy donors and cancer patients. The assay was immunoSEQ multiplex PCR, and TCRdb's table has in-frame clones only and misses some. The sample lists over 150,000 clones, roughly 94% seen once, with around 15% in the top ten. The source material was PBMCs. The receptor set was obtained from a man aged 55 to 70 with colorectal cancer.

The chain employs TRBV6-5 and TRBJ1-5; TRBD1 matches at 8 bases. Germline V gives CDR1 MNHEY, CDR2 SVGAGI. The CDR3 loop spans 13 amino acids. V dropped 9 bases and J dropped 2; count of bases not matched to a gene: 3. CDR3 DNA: TGTGCCAGTAAGACAGGGGGCAATCAGCCCCAGCATTTT. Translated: CASKTGGNQPQHF.

The CDR3: CASSAALLLAGGSGANVLTF. DNA of the CDR3: TGTGCCAGCAGCGCCGCTCTGTTACTAGCGGGGGGGTCAGGGGCCAACGTCCTGACTTTC. The chain employs TRBV7-8 and TRBJ2-6; TRBD2 matches at 13 bases. Unmatched junction bases numbered 14, after V lost 5 bases and J lost 4 bases. Germline V CDR1 and CDR2: SGHVS, FQNEAQ. The length of the CDR3 is 20 residues.

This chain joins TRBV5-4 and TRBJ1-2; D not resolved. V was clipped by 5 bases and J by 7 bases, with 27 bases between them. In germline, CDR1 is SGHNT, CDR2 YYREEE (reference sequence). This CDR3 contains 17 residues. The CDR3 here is CASSSPMGYGGSGGYTF. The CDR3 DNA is TGTGCCAGCAGTTCCCCGATGGGATATGGAGGGAGTGGTGGCTACACCTTC.

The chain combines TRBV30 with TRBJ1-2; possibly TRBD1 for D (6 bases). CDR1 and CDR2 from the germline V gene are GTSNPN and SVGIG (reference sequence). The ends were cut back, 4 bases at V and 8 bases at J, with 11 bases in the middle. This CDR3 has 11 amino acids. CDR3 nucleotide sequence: TGTGCCTGGAACAGGGCCGAAGGCTACACCTTC. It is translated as CAWNRAEGYTF.

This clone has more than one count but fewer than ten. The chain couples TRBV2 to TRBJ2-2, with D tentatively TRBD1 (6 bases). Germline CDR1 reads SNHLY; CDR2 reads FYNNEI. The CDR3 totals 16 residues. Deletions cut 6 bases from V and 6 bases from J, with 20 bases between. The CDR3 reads CASRIPGDVRAGELFF. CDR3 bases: TGTGCCAGCAGAATCCCAGGGGATGTGCGCGCCGGGGAGCTGTTTTTT.

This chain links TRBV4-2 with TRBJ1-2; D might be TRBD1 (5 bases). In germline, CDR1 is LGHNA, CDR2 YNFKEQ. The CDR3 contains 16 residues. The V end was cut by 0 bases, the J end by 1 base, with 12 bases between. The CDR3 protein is CASSQDPEGYNYGYTF. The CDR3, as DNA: TGTGCCAGCAGCCAAGATCCGGAGGGGTATAACTATGGCTACACCTTC.

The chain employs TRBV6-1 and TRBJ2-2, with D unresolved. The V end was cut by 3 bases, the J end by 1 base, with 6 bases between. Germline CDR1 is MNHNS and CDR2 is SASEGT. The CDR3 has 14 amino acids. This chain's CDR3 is CASSDDKNTGELFF. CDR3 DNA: TGTGCCAGCAGTGATGACAAGAACACCGGGGAGCTGTTTTTT.

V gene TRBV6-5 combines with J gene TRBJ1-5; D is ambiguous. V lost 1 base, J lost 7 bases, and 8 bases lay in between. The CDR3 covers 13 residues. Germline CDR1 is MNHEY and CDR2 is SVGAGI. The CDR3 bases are TGTGCCAGCAGTTACTTGGGTGGACAGCCCCAGCATTTT. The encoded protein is CASSYLGGQPQHF.

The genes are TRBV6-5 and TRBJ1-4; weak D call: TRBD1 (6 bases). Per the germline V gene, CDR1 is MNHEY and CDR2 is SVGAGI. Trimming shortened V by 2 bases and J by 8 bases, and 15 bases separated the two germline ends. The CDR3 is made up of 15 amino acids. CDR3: CASSYGGPPREKLFF. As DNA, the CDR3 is TGTGCCAGCAGTTACGGGGGGCCACCGCGCGAAAAACTGTTTTTT.

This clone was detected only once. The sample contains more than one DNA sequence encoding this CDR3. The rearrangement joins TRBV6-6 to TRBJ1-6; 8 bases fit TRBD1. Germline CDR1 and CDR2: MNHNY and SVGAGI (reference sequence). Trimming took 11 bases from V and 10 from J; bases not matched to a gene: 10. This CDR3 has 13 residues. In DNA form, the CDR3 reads TGTGCCGGGCGGGACAGGAGAGAATCACCCCTCCACTTT. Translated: CAGRDRRESPLHF.

The CDR3 DNA is TGTGCCAGCAGCTTAGGTGGGACCCAGTACTTC. Amino acids: CASSLGGTQYF. The chain has TRBV7-9 and TRBJ2-5; no clear D. The V and J ends lost 1 base and 7 bases respectively, with 4 bases between them. Germline V gene lookup returns CDR1 SEHNR and CDR2 FQNEAQ (reference sequence). The CDR3 contains 11 residues.

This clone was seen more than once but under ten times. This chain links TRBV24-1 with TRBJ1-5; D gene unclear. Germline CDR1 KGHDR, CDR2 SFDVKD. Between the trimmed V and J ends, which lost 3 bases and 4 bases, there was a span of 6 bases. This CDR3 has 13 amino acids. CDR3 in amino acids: CATSDNRNQPQHF. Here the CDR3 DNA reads TGTGCCACCAGTGATAACCGAAATCAGCCCCAGCATTTT.

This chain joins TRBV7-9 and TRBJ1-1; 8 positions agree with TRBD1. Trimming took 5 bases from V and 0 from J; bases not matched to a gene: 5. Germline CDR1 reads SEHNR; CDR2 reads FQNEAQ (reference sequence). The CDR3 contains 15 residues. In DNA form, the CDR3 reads TGTGCCAGCAGCCGTCGGACAGGGATGAACACTGAAGCTTTCTTT. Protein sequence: CASSRRTGMNTEAFF.

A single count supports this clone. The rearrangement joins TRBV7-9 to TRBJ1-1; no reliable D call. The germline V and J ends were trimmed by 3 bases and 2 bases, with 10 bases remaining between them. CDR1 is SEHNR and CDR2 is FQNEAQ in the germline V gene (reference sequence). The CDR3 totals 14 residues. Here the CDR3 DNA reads TGTGCCAGCAGCTTGGAAGGACTAAACACTGAAGCTTTCTTT. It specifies CASSLEGLNTEAFF.

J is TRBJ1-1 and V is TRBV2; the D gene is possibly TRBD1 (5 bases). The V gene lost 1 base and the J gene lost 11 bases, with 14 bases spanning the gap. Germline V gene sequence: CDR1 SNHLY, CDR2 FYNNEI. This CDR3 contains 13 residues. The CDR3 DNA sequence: TGTGCCAGCAGTGAAGGTGTCTTCTGGGGCGCTTTCTTT. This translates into CASSEGVFWGAFF.

Here the CDR3 reads CASTTSGTAVYF. The CDR3 nucleotides are TGTGCCAGCACAACCTCCGGGACCGCTGTATACTTC. V gene TRBV12-3 or TRBV12-4 combines with J gene TRBJ2-7; perhaps D is TRBD1 or TRBD2 (5 bases each). V was shortened by 7 bases and J by 13 bases, with 20 bases between the two germline ends. The CDR3 runs to 12 residues.

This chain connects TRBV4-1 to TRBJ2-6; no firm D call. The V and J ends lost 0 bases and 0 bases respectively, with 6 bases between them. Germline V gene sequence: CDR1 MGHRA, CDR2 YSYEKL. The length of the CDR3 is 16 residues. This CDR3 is CASSQDTGSGANVLTF. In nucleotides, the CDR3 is TGCGCCAGCAGCCAAGATACCGGCTCTGGGGCCAACGTCCTGACTTTC.

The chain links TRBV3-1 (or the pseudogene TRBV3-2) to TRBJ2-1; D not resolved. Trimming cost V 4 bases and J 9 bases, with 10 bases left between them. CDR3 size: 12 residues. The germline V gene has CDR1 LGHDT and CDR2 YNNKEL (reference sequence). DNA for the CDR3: TGTGCCAGCAGCCGCCAGGAAACTGAGCAGTTCTTC. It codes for CASSRQETEQFF.

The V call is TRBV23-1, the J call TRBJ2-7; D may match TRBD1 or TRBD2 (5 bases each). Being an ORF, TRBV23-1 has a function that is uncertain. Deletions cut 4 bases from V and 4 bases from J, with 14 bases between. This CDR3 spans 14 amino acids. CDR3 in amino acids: CASSPPGTEYEQYF. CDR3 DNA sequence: TGCGCCAGCAGTCCCCCGGGGACGGAGTACGAGCAGTACTTC.

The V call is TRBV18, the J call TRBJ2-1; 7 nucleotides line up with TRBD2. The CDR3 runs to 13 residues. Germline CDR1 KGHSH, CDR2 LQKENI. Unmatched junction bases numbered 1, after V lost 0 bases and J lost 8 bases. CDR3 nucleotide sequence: TGTGCCAGCTCACCACCGGGGGGGGATGAGCAGTTCTTC. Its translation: CASSPPGGDEQFF.

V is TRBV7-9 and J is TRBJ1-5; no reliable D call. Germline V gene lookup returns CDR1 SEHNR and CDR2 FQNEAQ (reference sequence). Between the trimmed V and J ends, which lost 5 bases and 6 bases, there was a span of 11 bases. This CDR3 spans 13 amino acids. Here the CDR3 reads CASSPNEGQPQHF. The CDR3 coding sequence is TGTGCCAGCAGCCCAAATGAGGGTCAGCCCCAGCATTTT.

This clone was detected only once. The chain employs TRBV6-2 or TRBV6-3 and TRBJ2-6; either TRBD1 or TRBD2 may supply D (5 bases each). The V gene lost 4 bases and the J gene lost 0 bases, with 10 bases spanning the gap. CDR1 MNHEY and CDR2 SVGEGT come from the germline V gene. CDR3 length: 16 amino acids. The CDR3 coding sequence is TGTGCCAGCAGTTGGGGGTTTTCCTCTGGGGCCAACGTCCTGACTTTC. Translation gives CASSWGFSSGANVLTF.

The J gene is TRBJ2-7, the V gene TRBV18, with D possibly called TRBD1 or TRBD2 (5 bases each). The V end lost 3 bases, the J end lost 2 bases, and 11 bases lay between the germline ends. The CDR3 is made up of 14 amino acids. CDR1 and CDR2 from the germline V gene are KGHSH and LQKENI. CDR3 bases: TGTGCCAGCTCACCCGGGACGGATCCCTACGAGCAGTACTTC. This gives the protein CASSPGTDPYEQYF.